This TCR beta chain is drawn from a study of glioma-infiltrating T cells. Study results and caveats: Above-expected tissue-blood divergence occurred in all gliomas, most in low-grade ones.

Using RNA template, CDR3s of TCR alpha and beta were amplified with iRepertoire arm-PCR. Input was roughly 85-400 ng of tissue mRNA or PBMC total RNA. Via MiXCR, TCRdb re-called the multiplex PCR reads, giving one row per CDR3 protein. The sample lists approximately 120,000 distinct CDR3 sequences; 25% to 30% were seen once. The CDR3 length is 17 residues. Germline V gene data show CDR1 as MDHEN and CDR2 as SYDVKM. With V trimmed by 4 bases and J by 3 bases, 15 bases remained unmatched. This clonotype appeared many times. Its specificity is not known. The clonotype was recovered from a human donor with low-grade glioma or glioblastoma, undergoing nonglioma brain surgery, or in good health (not recorded which). The sequenced material came from glioma tissue, nonneoplastic brain tissue, or PBMCs (not recorded which). The chain combines TRBV28 with TRBJ2-7; TRBD2 agrees at 7 bases. The DNA of the CDR3 is TGTGCCAGCAGTTATTCCCTAGCGGACGAACGGGGCTACGAGCAGTACTTC. Residues: CASSYSLADERGYEQYF.